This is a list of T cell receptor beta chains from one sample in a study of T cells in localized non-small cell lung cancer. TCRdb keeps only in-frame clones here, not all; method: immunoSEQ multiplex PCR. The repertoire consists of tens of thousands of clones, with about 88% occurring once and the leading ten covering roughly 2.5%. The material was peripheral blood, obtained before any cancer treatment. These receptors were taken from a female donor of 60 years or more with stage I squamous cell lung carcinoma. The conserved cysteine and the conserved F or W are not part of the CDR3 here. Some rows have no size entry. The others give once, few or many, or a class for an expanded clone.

CDR3aa: ASSSSGRANEQF
v_gene: TRBV7-9
j_gene: TRBJ2-1
abundance: NA
len: 12

CDR3aa: ATSRVSSSYEQY
v_gene: TRBV15
j_gene: TRBJ2-7
abundance: NA
len: 12

CDR3aa: ASSQSPGTAGYT
v_gene: TRBV4-3
j_gene: TRBJ1-2
abundance: NA
len: 12

CDR3aa: ASSSLTFRGEQY
v_gene: TRBV7-9
j_gene: TRBJ2-5
abundance: NA
len: 12

CDR3aa: ASSRMKERETQY
v_gene: TRBV18
j_gene: TRBJ2-5
abundance: NA
len: 12

CDR3aa: ASSQDGVPNIYGYT
v_gene: TRBV14
j_gene: TRBJ1-2
abundance: NA
len: 14

CDR3aa: SVEDRLGQILY
v_gene: TRBV29-1
j_gene: TRBJ2-7
abundance: NA
len: 11

CDR3aa: ASSALALAGVDEQF
v_gene: TRBV7-2
j_gene: TRBJ2-1
abundance: NA
len: 14

CDR3aa: ASSLPAYEQY
v_gene: TRBV5-4
j_gene: TRBJ2-7
abundance: NA
len: 10

CDR3aa: ASSQTSGNTDTQY
v_gene: TRBV4-2
j_gene: TRBJ2-3
abundance: NA
len: 13

CDR3aa: ARSFPHPGDRYEQY
v_gene: TRBV5-3
j_gene: TRBJ2-7
abundance: few
len: 14

CDR3aa: ASSLGSGGINTGELF
v_gene: TRBV7-3
j_gene: TRBJ2-2
abundance: NA
len: 15

CDR3aa: ASSGGGYT
v_gene: TRBV2
j_gene: TRBJ1-2
abundance: NA
len: 8

CDR3aa: ASSSDTVYGYT
v_gene: TRBV6-5
j_gene: TRBJ1-2
abundance: NA
len: 11

CDR3aa: ASSFEGGSYGYT
v_gene: TRBV5-1
j_gene: TRBJ1-2
abundance: NA
len: 12

CDR3aa: ASSQGLPGTGELF
v_gene: TRBV5-1
j_gene: TRBJ2-2
abundance: NA
len: 13

CDR3aa: APRGGSTDTQY
v_gene: TRBV6-5
j_gene: TRBJ2-3
abundance: once
len: 11

CDR3aa: ASSYFSRDTGELF
v_gene: TRBV6-5
j_gene: TRBJ2-2
abundance: few
len: 13

CDR3aa: AWSGAGFFREKLF
v_gene: TRBV30
j_gene: TRBJ1-4
abundance: few
len: 13

CDR3aa: ASSLGGSGRETQY
v_gene: TRBV5-5
j_gene: TRBJ2-5
abundance: NA
len: 13

CDR3aa: ASGGAGGNTGELF
v_gene: TRBV10-2
j_gene: TRBJ2-2
abundance: NA
len: 13

CDR3aa: ASSSTVDTQY
v_gene: TRBV6-6
j_gene: TRBJ2-3
abundance: NA
len: 10

CDR3aa: ASSRKQGTDTQY
v_gene: TRBV18
j_gene: TRBJ2-3
abundance: NA
len: 12

CDR3aa: ASSYSLDSHQPQH
v_gene: TRBV6-5
j_gene: TRBJ1-5
abundance: once
len: 13

CDR3aa: ASIRDQFLNQPQH
v_gene: TRBV2
j_gene: TRBJ1-5
abundance: NA
len: 13

CDR3aa: ASSRSGRGQSTDTQY
v_gene: TRBV11-1
j_gene: TRBJ2-3
abundance: NA
len: 15